These T cell receptor beta chains were read from a single sample in a study of T cell repertoires in cytomegalovirus infection. TCRdb reprocessed the reads via MiXCR and lists one record per CDR3 protein. The sample shows about 71,000 distinct CDR3 sequences, 20% of them seen only once. Their specific antigens are unknown. The sample was CD8+ T cells from cultured PBMCs, taken from culture after CMV antigen stimulation. The receptors were gathered from a human donor in good health (CMV status not recorded). Some clones in this sample may be carry-over from other donors' samples. Both conserved end residues are part of each CDR3. A D gene is named only where the DNA matches it firmly. Where a row states a size, it is once, few, many or the class of an expanded clone; other rows omit it.

>few|TRBJ1-3|TRBV25-1|-
TGTGCCAGCAGGGACTACTTCCTACCGTTGCGAGGAAACACCATATATTTT
CASRDYFLPLRGNTIYF
>few|TRBJ1-6|TRBV12-3/TRBV12-4|TRBD1
TGTGCCAGCAGTGCTACCGGGACAGTTAATTCACCCCTCCACTTT
CASSATGTVNSPLHF
>few|TRBJ2-7|TRBV28|-
TGTGCCAGCAGTACAAACTTGATAGGCGGGGTCTCCTACGAGCAGTACTTC
CASSTNLIGGVSYEQYF
>-|TRBJ2-1|TRBV7-9|-
TGTGCCAGCAGCTTGCCGAACAGGGCGGCTGAGCAGTTCTTC
CASSLPNRAAEQFF
>-|TRBJ2-3|TRBV14|-
TGTGCCAGCAGCCAGGCCTGGGGAAGCACAGATACGCAGTATTTT
CASSQAWGSTDTQYF
>few|TRBJ1-6|TRBV5-6|-
TGTGCCAGCAACCAAGGAGGGGGAGGAAGTTATTCACCCCTCCACTTT
CASNQGGGGSYSPLHF
>-|TRBJ1-5|TRBV15|-
TGTGCCACCAGCAGAGAACAGCATCAGCCCCAGCATTTT
CATSREQHQPQHF
>-|TRBJ1-6|TRBV19|-
TGTGCCAGTAGTATGGTCGGGAATCCCCTCCACTTT
CASSMVGNPLHF
>-|TRBJ2-2|TRBV5-5|-
TGTGCCAGCAGCGGCCGGGACACCCATCAGGGGACCGGGGAGCTGTTTTTT
CASSGRDTHQGTGELFF
>-|TRBJ2-2|TRBV6-5|-
TGTGCCAGCAGCCTCGACAGTAACGGGGAAGGGGAGCTGTTTTTT
CASSLDSNGEGELFF
>few|TRBJ1-1|TRBV5-1|TRBD1
TGCGCCAGCAGCTTGGCCGGGTCAGGGGGGGTGACTGAAGCTTTCTTT
CASSLAGSGGVTEAFF
>few|TRBJ1-1|TRBV19|-
TGTGCCAGTAGTATTTGGCAGACTGAAGCTTTCTTT
CASSIWQTEAFF
>-|TRBJ1-5|TRBV6-6|-
TGTGCCAGCGCCCTAGGACAGTTCAATCAGCCCCAGCATTTT
CASALGQFNQPQHF
>few|TRBJ1-1|TRBV12-5|-
TGTGCTAGTGGTCTCTCAGTGAACACTGAAGCTTTCTTT
CASGLSVNTEAFF
>few|TRBJ1-2|TRBV29-1|-
TGCAGCGTTGTAGGATACAATGGCTACACCTTC
CSVVGYNGYTF
>many|TRBJ2-1|TRBV12-3/TRBV12-4|TRBD2
TGTGCCAGCAGTTTTGGGACTAGTACCTACAATGAGCAGTTCTTC
CASSFGTSTYNEQFF
>-|TRBJ1-2|TRBV14|-
TGTGCCAGCAGCGCCGGGACGAACTATGGCTACACCTTC
CASSAGTNYGYTF
>-|TRBJ2-1|TRBV7-2|TRBD2
TGTGCCAGCAGCTTACTAGCGGGGGGCGTCAATGAGCAGTTCTTC
CASSLLAGGVNEQFF